Listed below are T cell receptor beta chains from one sample, sequenced in a study of blood T cell repertoires in COVID-19. Libraries were prepared by immunoSEQ multiplex PCR; TCRdb keeps only in-frame clonotypes and omits some of them. Of approximately 180,000 clones detected, about 87% appear once; the ten largest clones hold roughly an eighth. The sequencing sample was made of peripheral blood. The source of these receptors is a woman aged 70-85 years with COVID-19, enrolled during active disease. Each CDR3 is given with its conserved first and last residue. Fields, in order: clone size, D gene, V gene, J gene, CDR3 DNA, CDR3 protein. D genes are given only for firm matches. Some rows mark clone size as missing; the rest say once, few, many or name a class of expanded clone.

few	-	TRBV12-5	TRBJ2-7	TGTGCTAGTGGTCCACGCAACAGTTCCCCCTACGAGCAGTACTTC	CASGPRNSSPYEQYF
once	TRBD1	TRBV29-1	TRBJ1-2	TGCAGCGGTCAGGGGGGAGACTATGGCTACACCTTC	CSGQGGDYGYTF
-	-	TRBV6-5	TRBJ1-5	TGTGCCAGCAGCTCCGACAGAAATCAGCCCCAGCATTTT	CASSSDRNQPQHF
-	-	TRBV6-5	TRBJ2-7	TGTGCCAGCAGTTACTACAGATCCAACGAGCAGTACTTC	CASSYYRSNEQYF
-	-	TRBV2	TRBJ1-6	TGTGCCAGCAGTTTAAGCAGGGGAAATTCACCCCTCCACTTT	CASSLSRGNSPLHF
-	TRBD1	TRBV4-1	TRBJ1-3	TGCGCCAGCAGCCAACGCCCCCCGGGAGGGGGCGTTTATGGAAACACCATATATTTT	CASSQRPPGGGVYGNTIYF
-	TRBD2	TRBV28	TRBJ2-2	TGTGCCAGCAGTCCTCCATTAGCGGGAGCCGGGGAGCTGTTTTTT	CASSPPLAGAGELFF
-	TRBD1	TRBV5-1	TRBJ1-1	TGCGCCAGCAGCTTGTCGACAGGGGGAAACACTGAAGCTTTCTTT	CASSLSTGGNTEAFF
-	-	TRBV4-1	TRBJ2-7	TGCGCCAGCAGCCAAGACGTTACAGGGATGTCCGAGCAGTACTTC	CASSQDVTGMSEQYF
few	TRBD1	TRBV2	TRBJ1-5	TGTGCCAGCAGGGAAGGACAGGGAGGTTACAATCAGCCCCAGCATTTT	CASREGQGGYNQPQHF